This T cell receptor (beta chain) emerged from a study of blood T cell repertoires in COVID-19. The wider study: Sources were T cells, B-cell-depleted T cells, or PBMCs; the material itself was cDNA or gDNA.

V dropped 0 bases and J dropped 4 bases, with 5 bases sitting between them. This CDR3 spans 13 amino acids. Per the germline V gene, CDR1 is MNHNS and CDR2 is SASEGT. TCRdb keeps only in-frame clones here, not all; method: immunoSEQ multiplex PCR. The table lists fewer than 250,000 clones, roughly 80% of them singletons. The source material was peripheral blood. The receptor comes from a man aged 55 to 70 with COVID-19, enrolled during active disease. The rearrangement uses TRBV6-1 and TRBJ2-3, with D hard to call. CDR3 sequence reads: CASSEAGPDTQYF. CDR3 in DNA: TGTGCCAGCAGTGAAGCGGGCCCAGATACGCAGTATTTT.